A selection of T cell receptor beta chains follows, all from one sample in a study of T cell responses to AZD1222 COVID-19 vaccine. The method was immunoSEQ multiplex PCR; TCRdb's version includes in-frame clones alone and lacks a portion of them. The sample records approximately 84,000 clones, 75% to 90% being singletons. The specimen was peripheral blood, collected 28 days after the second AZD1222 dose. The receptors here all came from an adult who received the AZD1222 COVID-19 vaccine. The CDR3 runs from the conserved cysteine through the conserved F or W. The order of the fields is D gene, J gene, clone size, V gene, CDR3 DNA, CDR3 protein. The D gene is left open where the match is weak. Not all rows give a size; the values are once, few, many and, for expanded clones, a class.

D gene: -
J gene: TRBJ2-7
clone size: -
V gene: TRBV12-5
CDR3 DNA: TGTGCTAGTGGTTTGTACCTCGGCCTGAGGGCTACCTACGAGCAGTACTTC
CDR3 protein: CASGLYLGLRATYEQYF

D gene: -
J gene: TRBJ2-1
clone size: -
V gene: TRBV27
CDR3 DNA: TGTGCCAGCAAGCCTTTAACCAGGGGCAATGAGCAGTTCTTC
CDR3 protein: CASKPLTRGNEQFF

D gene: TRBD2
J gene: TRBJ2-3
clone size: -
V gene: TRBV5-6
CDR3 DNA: TGTGCCAGCAGCGTGAGGTATGGGGCGGGAGTTACAGATACGCAGTATTTT
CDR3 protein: CASSVRYGAGVTDTQYF

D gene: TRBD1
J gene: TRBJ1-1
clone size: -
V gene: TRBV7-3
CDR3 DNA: TGTGCCAGCAGCTCCAGGGGGACAGAAAACACTGAAGCTTTCTTT
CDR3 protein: CASSSRGTENTEAFF

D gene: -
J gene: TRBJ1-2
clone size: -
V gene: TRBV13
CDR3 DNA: TGTGCCAGCAGCACCTCCCGGCGCTATGGCTACACCTTC
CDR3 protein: CASSTSRRYGYTF

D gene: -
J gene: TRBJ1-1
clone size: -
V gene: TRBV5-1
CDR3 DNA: TGCGCCAGCCGCCTCGGGGTAGGGGGTTCGTTCACTGAAGCTTTCTTT
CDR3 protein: CASRLGVGGSFTEAFF

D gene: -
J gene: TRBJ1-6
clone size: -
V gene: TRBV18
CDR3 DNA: TGTGCCAGCTCACCGCTTAATTCACCCCTCCACTTT
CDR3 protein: CASSPLNSPLHF

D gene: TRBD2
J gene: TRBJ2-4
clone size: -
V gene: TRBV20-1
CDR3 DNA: TGCAGTGCTAGTTTCGGAGCTAGCGGGTTACTAGCCAAAAACATTCAGTACTTC
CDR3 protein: CSASFGASGLLAKNIQYF

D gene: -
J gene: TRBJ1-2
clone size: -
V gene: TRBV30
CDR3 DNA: TGTGCCTGGAGTCCTTTGGCGTCAGGCAACTATGGCTACACCTTC
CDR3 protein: CAWSPLASGNYGYTF

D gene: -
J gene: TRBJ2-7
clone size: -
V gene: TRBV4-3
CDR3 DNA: TGCGCCAGCAGCCAATTTCGGGGCCCAAGCGCCCCCACCTCCTTC
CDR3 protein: CASSQFRGPSAPTSF

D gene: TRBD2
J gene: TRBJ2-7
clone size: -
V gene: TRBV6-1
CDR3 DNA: TGTGCCAGCAGTGAAGTGGGGGGGAGCGAGCAGTACTTC
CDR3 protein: CASSEVGGSEQYF

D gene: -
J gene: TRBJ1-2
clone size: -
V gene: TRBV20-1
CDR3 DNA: TGCAGTGCTAGTCCGGCCGAGGGGGGGTATGGCTACACCTTC
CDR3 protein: CSASPAEGGYGYTF

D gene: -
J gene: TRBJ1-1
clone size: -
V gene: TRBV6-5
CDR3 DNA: TGTGCCAGCAGTTACCCAGGGCCGAACACTGAAGCTTTCTTT
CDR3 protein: CASSYPGPNTEAFF

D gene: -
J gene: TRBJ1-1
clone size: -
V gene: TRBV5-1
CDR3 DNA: TGCGCCAGCAGCTTGGACAGGGAAAAGAACACTGAAGCTTTCTTT
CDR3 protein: CASSLDREKNTEAFF

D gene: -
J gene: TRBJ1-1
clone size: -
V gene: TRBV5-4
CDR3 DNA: TGTGCCAGCAGCTTCTCGGAGATACGAGGCACTGAAGCTTTCTTT
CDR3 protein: CASSFSEIRGTEAFF

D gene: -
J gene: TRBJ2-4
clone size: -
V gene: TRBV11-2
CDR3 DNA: TGTGCCAGCAGCCGCCGTCGTGCTCTAGCGCAGCAATCCAAAAACATTCAGTACTTC
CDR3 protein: CASSRRRALAQQSKNIQYF

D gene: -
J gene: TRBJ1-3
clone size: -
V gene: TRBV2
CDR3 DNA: TGTGCCAGCTCGACAGACTACTCTGGAAACACCATATATTTT
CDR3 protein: CASSTDYSGNTIYF

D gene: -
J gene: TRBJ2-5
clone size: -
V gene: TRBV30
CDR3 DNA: TGTGCCTGGAGTGCGGTAGCGAAAGAGACCCAGTACTTC
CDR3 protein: CAWSAVAKETQYF

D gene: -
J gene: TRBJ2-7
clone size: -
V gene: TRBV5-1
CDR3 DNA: TGCGCCAGCAGTCCTCGGGGGCTTAACGAGCAGTACTTC
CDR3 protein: CASSPRGLNEQYF

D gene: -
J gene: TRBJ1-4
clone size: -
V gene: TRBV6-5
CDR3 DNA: TGTGCCAGCAGTTACCAAGACAGCACAACTAATGAAAAACTGTTTTTT
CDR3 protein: CASSYQDSTTNEKLFF

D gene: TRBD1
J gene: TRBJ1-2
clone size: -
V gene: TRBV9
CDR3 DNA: TGTGCCAGCAGCGTAGTCAGGACAGGGCCTGGCTACACCTTC
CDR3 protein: CASSVVRTGPGYTF

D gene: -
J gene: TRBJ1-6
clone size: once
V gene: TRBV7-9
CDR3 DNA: TGTGCCAGCAGCCCCAGCGGGCTGTCTAATTCACCCCTCCACTTT
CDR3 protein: CASSPSGLSNSPLHF

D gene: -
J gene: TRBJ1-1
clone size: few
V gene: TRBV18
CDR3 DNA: TGTGCCAGCTCATCCGACAGGTCGAACACTGAAGCTTTCTTT
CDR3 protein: CASSSDRSNTEAFF

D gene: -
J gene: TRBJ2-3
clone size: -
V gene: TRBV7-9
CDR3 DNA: TGTGCCAGCAGCCGGCTCCCAAGCACAGATACGCAGTATTTT
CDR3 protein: CASSRLPSTDTQYF

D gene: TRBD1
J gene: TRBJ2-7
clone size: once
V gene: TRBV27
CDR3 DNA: TGTGCCAGCAGCCCTGACAGGGGATCCTACGAGCAGTACTTC
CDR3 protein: CASSPDRGSYEQYF

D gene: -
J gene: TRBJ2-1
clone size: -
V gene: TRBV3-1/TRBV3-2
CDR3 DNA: TGTGCCAGCAGCCAAGTCTCTTCCTGGGGTGAGCAGTTCTTC
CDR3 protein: CASSQVSSWGEQFF

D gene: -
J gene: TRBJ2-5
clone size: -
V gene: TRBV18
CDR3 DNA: TGTGCCAGCTCACCGGGGTCCGTTGTAGAGACCCAGTACTTC
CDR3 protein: CASSPGSVVETQYF

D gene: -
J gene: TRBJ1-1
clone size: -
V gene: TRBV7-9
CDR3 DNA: TGTGCCAGCAGCCAGTCCATGGAGGGCGTAGCTTTCTTT
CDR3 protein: CASSQSMEGVAFF

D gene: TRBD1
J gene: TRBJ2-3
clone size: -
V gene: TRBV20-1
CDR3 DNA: TGCAGTGCTAGTAGGGGACAGCGCTCAGATACGCAGTATTTT
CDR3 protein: CSASRGQRSDTQYF

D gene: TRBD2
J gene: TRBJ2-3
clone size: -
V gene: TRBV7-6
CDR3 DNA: TGTGCCAGCAGCTCCGGTTACGGGAGGGCTAGCACAGATACGCAGTATTTT
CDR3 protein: CASSSGYGRASTDTQYF

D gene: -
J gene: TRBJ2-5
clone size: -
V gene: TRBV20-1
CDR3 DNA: TGCAGTGCTAGTGTACAGGCCCATCAAGAGACCCAGTACTTC
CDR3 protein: CSASVQAHQETQYF

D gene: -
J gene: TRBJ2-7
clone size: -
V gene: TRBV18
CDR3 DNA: TGTGCCAGCTCGGCGGGGAGCGCCTACGAGCAGTACTTC
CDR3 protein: CASSAGSAYEQYF

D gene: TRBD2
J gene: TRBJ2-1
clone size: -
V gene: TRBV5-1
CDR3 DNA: TGCGCCAGCAGGGTAGCGGGAGGGCCCTCGATGAATGAGCAGTTCTTC
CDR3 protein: CASRVAGGPSMNEQFF

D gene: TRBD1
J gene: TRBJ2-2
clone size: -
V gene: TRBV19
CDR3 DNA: TGTGCCAGTAGTCGGACAGGGGAGCACACCGGGGAGCTGTTTTTT
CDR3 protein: CASSRTGEHTGELFF

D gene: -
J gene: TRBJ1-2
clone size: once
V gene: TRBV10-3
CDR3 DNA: TGTGCCAGTGGTCCGGGCCGCGATAAAGCTAACTATGGCTACACCTTC
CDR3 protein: CASGPGRDKANYGYTF

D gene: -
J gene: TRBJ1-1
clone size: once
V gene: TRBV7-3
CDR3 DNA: TGTGCCAGCAGCTCACAAATGAACACTGAAGCTTTCTTT
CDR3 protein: CASSSQMNTEAFF

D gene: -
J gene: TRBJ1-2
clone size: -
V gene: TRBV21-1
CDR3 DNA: TGTGCCAGCAGCGCTAAGTCTAACAGGAACTCCTCGCCCTTTTATTATGGCTACACCTTC
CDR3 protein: CASSAKSNRNSSPFYYGYTF

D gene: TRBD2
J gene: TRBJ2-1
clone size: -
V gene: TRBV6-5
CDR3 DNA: TGTGCCAGCGGCGGGAGGTCCTACAATGAGCAGTTCTTC
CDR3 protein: CASGGRSYNEQFF

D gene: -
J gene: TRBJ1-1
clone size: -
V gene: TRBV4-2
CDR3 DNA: TGTGCCAGCAGCCAGAACCGGGGTCATGGGGACACTGAAGCTTTCTTT
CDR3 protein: CASSQNRGHGDTEAFF

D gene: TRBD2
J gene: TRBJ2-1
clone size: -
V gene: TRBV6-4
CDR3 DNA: TGTGCCAGCAGTGAATCTGTCGGGGGGGCCGGGAATGAGCAGTTCTTC
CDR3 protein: CASSESVGGAGNEQFF

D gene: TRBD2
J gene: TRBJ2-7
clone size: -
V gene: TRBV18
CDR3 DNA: TGTGCCAGCTCACCACCGATTAGGACTAGGAATGAGCAGTACTTC
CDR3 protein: CASSPPIRTRNEQYF

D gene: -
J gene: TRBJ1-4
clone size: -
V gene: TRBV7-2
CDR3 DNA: TGTGCCAGCAGCTTGTGGACTCCGAATGAAAAACTGTTTTTT
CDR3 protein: CASSLWTPNEKLFF

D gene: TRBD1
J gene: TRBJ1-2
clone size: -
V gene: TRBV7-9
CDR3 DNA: TGTGCCAGCAGCTTAGGGGCAGGGGGGCAGTATGGCTACACCTTC
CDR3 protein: CASSLGAGGQYGYTF

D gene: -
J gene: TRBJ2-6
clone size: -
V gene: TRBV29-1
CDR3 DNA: TGCAGCGTACATTCAGGGTCTGGGGCCAACGTCCTGACTTTC
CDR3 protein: CSVHSGSGANVLTF

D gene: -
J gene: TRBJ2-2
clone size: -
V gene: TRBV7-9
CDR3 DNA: TGTGCCAGCAGCCCACGCTGGTCCGGGGAGCTGTTTTTT
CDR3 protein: CASSPRWSGELFF

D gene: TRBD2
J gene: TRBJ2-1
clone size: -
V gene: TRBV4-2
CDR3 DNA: TGTGCCAGCAGCCAAGATCTGGCTAGCGGGGCTTACAATGAGCAGTTCTTC
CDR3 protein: CASSQDLASGAYNEQFF

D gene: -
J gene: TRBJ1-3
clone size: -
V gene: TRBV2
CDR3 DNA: TGTGCCAGCAGTGAAAGCGGAAACACCATATATTTT
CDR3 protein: CASSESGNTIYF

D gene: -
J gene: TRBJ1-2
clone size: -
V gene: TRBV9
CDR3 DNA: TGTGCCAGCAGCGTAGCGGGGGGTGGCTACACCTTC
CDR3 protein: CASSVAGGGYTF

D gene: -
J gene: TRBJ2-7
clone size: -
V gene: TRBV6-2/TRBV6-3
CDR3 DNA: TGTGCCAGCAGTTACGGCGAGGCTGGTTTCTACGAGCAGTACTTC
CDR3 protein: CASSYGEAGFYEQYF

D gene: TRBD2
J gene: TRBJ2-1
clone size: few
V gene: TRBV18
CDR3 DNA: TGTGCCAGCTCACCACCGATAGCGGGAGGAGATGAGCAGTTCTTC
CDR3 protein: CASSPPIAGGDEQFF

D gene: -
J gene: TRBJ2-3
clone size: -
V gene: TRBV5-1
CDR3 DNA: TGCGCCAGCAGCTTTGAGCGGAGCAACACAGATACGCAGTATTTT
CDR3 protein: CASSFERSNTDTQYF

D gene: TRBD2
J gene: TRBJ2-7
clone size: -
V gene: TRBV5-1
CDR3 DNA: TGCGCCAGCAGCTTAGGACTAGCGGGGACGTACGAGCAGTACTTC
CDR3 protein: CASSLGLAGTYEQYF

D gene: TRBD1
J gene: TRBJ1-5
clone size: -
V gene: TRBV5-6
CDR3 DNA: TGTGCCAGCAGCCTAGGGACAGGGAATCAGCCCCAGCATTTT
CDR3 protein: CASSLGTGNQPQHF

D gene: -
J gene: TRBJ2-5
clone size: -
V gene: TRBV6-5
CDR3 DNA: TGTGCCAGCAGCGCGACGTTTCAAGAGACCCAGTACTTC
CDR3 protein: CASSATFQETQYF

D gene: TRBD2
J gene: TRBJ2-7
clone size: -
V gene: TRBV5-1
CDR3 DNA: TGCGCCAGCAGGCCGACTAGCGGAAGCTACGAGCAGTACTTC
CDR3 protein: CASRPTSGSYEQYF